A single sample gave rise to the 30 T cell receptor beta chains below, sequenced in a study of blood T cell repertoires in COVID-19. Sequenced by immunoSEQ multiplex PCR; TCRdb stores in-frame clones only, minus some. Among a few hundred thousand clones listed, more than 65% were seen once. What was sequenced was peripheral blood. These receptors were obtained from a woman aged 18-29 years with acute or convalescent COVID-19.

This clone was recorded only once. The rearrangement links TRBV5-8 to TRBJ2-7; TRBD1 agrees at 11 bases. In germline, CDR1 is SGHTS, CDR2 YDEGEE. This CDR3 comprises 15 residues. Trimming at V came to 4 bases and at J to 1 base, leaving 4 bases not matched to a gene. CDR3 residues: CASSGDRGISYEQYF. Written as DNA, the CDR3 is TGTGCCAGCAGCGGGGACAGGGGGATTTCCTACGAGCAGTACTTC.

As DNA, the CDR3 is TGTGCCAGTAGTATAGACAGGAACACCTACGAGCAGTACTTC. Residues: CASSIDRNTYEQYF. This chain connects TRBV19 to TRBJ2-7; D is ambiguous. The germline gives CDR1 LNHDA, CDR2 SQIVND (reference sequence). The CDR3 has 14 amino acids. The V gene lost 0 bases and the J gene lost 2 bases, with 8 bases spanning the gap. The variable domain in full, completed from reference TRBV19 and TRBJ2-7, reads DGGITQSPKYLFRKEGQNVTLSCEQNLNHDAMYWYRQDPGQGLRLIYYSQIVNDFQKGDIAEGYSVSREKKESFPLTVTSAQKNPTAFYLCASSIDRNTYEQYFGPGTRLTVT.

The chain has TRBV9 and TRBJ2-3; 10 bases align to TRBD2. The trim removed 4 bases at V and 4 bases at J, leaving 6 bases unmatched. Germline V gene lookup returns CDR1 SGDLS and CDR2 YYNGEE. The CDR3 runs 15 residues. CDR3 DNA: TGTGCCAGCAGCTTTACTAGCGGGATTTCAGATACGCAGTATTTT. Translation: CASSFTSGISDTQYF.

The chain couples TRBV27 to TRBJ1-6, with 7 bases lining up with TRBD1. The CDR3 contains 16 residues. From germline, CDR1 is MNHEY and CDR2 SMNVEV (reference sequence). V trimming: 2 bases; J trimming: 7 bases; junction bases outside the gene matches: 8. The CDR3 sequence: CASSLTWDSTNSPLHF. CDR3 coding DNA: TGTGCCAGCAGTTTAACCTGGGACAGCACAAATTCACCCCTCCACTTT.

The V and J genes are TRBV4-3 and TRBJ1-1, with D uncertain. The CDR3 runs 14 residues. V was cut by 3 bases and J by 3 bases, with 11 bases left in between. Germline V gene lookup returns CDR1 LGHNA and CDR2 YSLEER. CDR3 bases: TGCGCCAGCAGCCAGTCCTATATGGACACTGAAGCTTTCTTT. Its protein product is CASSQSYMDTEAFF.

About this clone itself: A single base separates this from a much larger clone, so it may be a read error. Other DNA sequences from this sample encode an identical CDR3 as well. This sequence joins TRBV7-2 and TRBJ1-5, with 9 bases lining up with TRBD1. The CDR3 sequence is 17 residues long. Germline trimming cut 1 base from V and 7 bases from J; bases unmatched to any gene: 11. Germline-derived CDR1 and CDR2 are SGHTA and FQGNSA. The CDR3 is CASSLGQGVTGRQPQHF. The CDR3 DNA follows: TGTGCCAGCAGCTTAGGACAGGGGGTCACGGGGCGGCAGCCCCAGCATTTT.

The sample holds a few counts of this clone. This chain joins TRBV28 and TRBJ2-4; possibly TRBD1 for D (5 bases). V shed 7 bases and J shed 2 bases, with 9 bases lying between them. This CDR3 has 13 residues. Germline CDR1 reads MDHEN; CDR2 reads SYDVKM. The CDR3 region has the DNA TGTGCCAGCAAGGGGCCGACCAAAAACATTCAGTACTTC. Protein sequence: CASKGPTKNIQYF.

This clone has more than one count but fewer than ten. The rearrangement uses TRBV19 and TRBJ1-6; 10 nucleotides agree with TRBD1. This CDR3 has 14 residues. Unmatched junction bases numbered 4, after V lost 5 bases and J lost 9 bases. Germline lookup yields CDR1 LNHDA and CDR2 SQIVND (reference sequence). The CDR3 coding sequence is TGTGCCAGTAGTCCCGGGACAGGGGCTTCACCCCTCCACTTT. Translating it yields CASSPGTGASPLHF.

The chain employs TRBV23-1 and TRBJ2-1; TRBD1 matches 7 bases. Being an ORF, TRBV23-1 has a function that is uncertain. This CDR3 is 18 amino acids long. J was trimmed by 5 bases and V by 7 bases; bases with no gene match: 20. As DNA, the CDR3 is TGCGCCAGCACCCTCAGACAGGGCCGACTCCGTTCAAACAATGAGCAGTTCTTC. Translating gives CASTLRQGRLRSNNEQFF.

The chain is built from TRBV11-2 and TRBJ2-2, with 12 positions matching TRBD2. Germline CDR1 SGHAT, CDR2 FQNNGV. J gave up 4 bases and V 2 bases, and 8 bases lay outside the gene matches. This CDR3 region has 18 residues. CDR3 amino acids: CASSLHASGRGGTGELFF. CDR3 DNA: TGTGCCAGCAGCTTACACGCTAGCGGGAGGGGTGGCACCGGGGAGCTGTTTTTT.

This chain connects TRBV30 to TRBJ1-6; 7 bases are a match to TRBD1. The CDR3 covers 13 residues. Germline V gene sequence: CDR1 GTSNPN, CDR2 SVGIG (reference sequence). With V trimmed by 5 bases and J by 6 bases, 4 bases remained unmatched. In nucleotides, the CDR3 is TGTGCCTGGCGGGGACAGACTAATTCACCCCTCCACTTT. Translated, it gives CAWRGQTNSPLHF.

The table lists this clone with a count of one. V is TRBV9 and J is TRBJ2-1; D unresolved. Per the germline V gene, CDR1 is SGDLS and CDR2 is YYNGEE. With 3 bases removed from V and 5 bases from J, the gap between germline ends came to 9 bases. This CDR3 is 13 amino acids long. This chain's CDR3 is CASSGQFDNEQFF. The CDR3 DNA follows: TGTGCCAGCAGCGGCCAGTTCGACAATGAGCAGTTCTTC.

The chain recombines TRBV5-1 with TRBJ2-7; the match to TRBD2 covers 10 bases. This CDR3 spans 15 amino acids. Germline CDR1 reads SGHRS; CDR2 reads YFSETQ. Germline trimming cut 4 bases from V and 3 bases from J; bases unmatched to any gene: 7. In nucleotides, the CDR3 is TGCGCCAGCAGCCCAGGGACTAGCGTTGGCTACGAGCAGTACTTC. This sequence encodes CASSPGTSVGYEQYF.

This chain joins TRBV6-1 and TRBJ1-5; D is possibly TRBD1 (6 bases). The germline V gene has CDR1 MNHNS and CDR2 SASEGT. The CDR3 runs to 15 residues. V lost 3 bases, J lost 2 bases, and 11 bases lay in between. The CDR3 DNA follows: TGTGCCAGCAGTGACAGGGGTACAGGCAATCAGCCCCAGCATTTT. This encodes CASSDRGTGNQPQHF.

V is TRBV28 and J is TRBJ1-1; D is uncertain. CDR1 is MDHEN, CDR2 SYDVKM, per germline. V lost 7 bases and J 4 bases, leaving 10 bases between the germline ends. The CDR3 sequence is 12 residues long. The CDR3 nucleotides read TGTGCCAGCATGGTCGGGAGCACTGAAGCTTTCTTT. Amino acid sequence: CASMVGSTEAFF.

This chain uses TRBV11-2 with TRBJ2-1; 9 nucleotides agree with TRBD2. V lost 0 bases to trimming and J lost 8 bases; unmatched junction nucleotides: 5. The CDR3 is made up of 15 amino acids. CDR1 is SGHAT, CDR2 FQNNGV, per germline. CDR3 nucleotide sequence: TGTGCCAGCAGCTTAGACGGCGGGAGGGCGTATGAGCAGTTCTTC. It is translated as CASSLDGGRAYEQFF.

This clone has more than one count but fewer than ten. This sample also contains other DNA sequences that code for the same CDR3. This chain joins TRBV27 and TRBJ2-5; D perhaps matches TRBD2 (6 bases). Germline assignment: CDR1 MNHEY and CDR2 SMNVEV (reference sequence). CDR3 length: 14 residues. V was trimmed by 5 bases and J by 2 bases, leaving 12 bases between them. The CDR3 loop is CASSPGLIQETQYF. CDR3 DNA: TGTGCCAGCAGTCCGGGACTCATTCAAGAGACCCAGTACTTC.

Of note for this clone: Other DNA sequences in the sample encode the same CDR3. The V call is TRBV27, the J call TRBJ2-3; D call uncertain. The germline V and J ends were trimmed by 5 bases and 0 bases, with 9 bases remaining between them. This CDR3 is built from 14 residues. Germline values: CDR1 MNHEY, CDR2 SMNVEV (reference sequence). CDR3 bases: TGTGCCAGCAGTCTAACCTCTAGCACAGATACGCAGTATTTT. Protein: CASSLTSSTDTQYF.

This sequence joins TRBV29-1 and TRBJ1-2; tentative D call: TRBD1 (5 bases). Trimming removed 4 bases from V and 6 bases from J, with 12 bases in between. Germline CDR1 is SQVTM and CDR2 is ANQGSEA. The CDR3 has 12 amino acids. The CDR3 spells CSVAGPGDGYTF. The CDR3 bases are TGCAGCGTTGCAGGGCCGGGAGATGGCTACACCTTC.

The V gene is TRBV30, the J gene TRBJ2-5; TRBD2 matches 8 bases. J lost 0 bases, V lost 0 bases, and 6 bases had no gene match. Germline assignment: CDR1 GTSNPN and CDR2 SVGIG (reference sequence). The CDR3 is 16 residues long. In DNA, the CDR3 is TGTGCCTGGAGTGTATTCCCAGCGGGAGACCAAGAGACCCAGTACTTC. It translates to CAWSVFPAGDQETQYF.

J is TRBJ2-3 and V is TRBV7-2, with 8 bases identical to TRBD2. Per the germline V gene, CDR1 is SGHTA and CDR2 is FQGNSA. The J segment lost 3 bases and the V segment lost 1 base, leaving 6 bases of the junction unmatched. The CDR3 spans 16 residues. The CDR3 protein is CASSLDFAGGTDTQYF. The DNA for the CDR3 is TGTGCCAGCAGCTTAGACTTCGCGGGAGGTACAGATACGCAGTATTTT.

Concerning this clone itself: Other DNA sequences within the sample encode an identical CDR3. CDR3 bases: TGTGCCAGTAGAGATAGCAATCAGCCCCAGCATTTT. Encoded protein: CASRDSNQPQHF. V is TRBV28 and J is TRBJ1-5, with unresolved D. Germline CDR1 and CDR2: MDHEN and SYDVKM. The CDR3 is 12 amino acids. V was cut by 9 bases and J by 0 bases, with 6 bases left in between.

This chain links TRBV15 with TRBJ2-5, with 14 positions matching TRBD2. This CDR3 region has 15 residues. The junction had 2 bases not matched to a gene; V was cut back by 4 bases and J by 4 bases. CDR1 and CDR2 (germline): LNHNV, YYDKDF (reference sequence). CDR3 sequence: CATSIGTSGRETQYF. CDR3 bases: TGTGCCACCAGCATCGGGACTAGCGGGAGAGAGACCCAGTACTTC.

This chain uses TRBV5-6 with TRBJ2-7; TRBD1 is a possible D gene (5 bases). CDR3 length equals 17 residues. Germline CDR1 SGHDT, CDR2 YYEEEE. Trimming pared 5 bases from V and 6 bases from J, leaving 27 bases between. CDR3 DNA: TGTGCCAGCAGTTTGCCGGCAGGGTCGGAACTGGTGGGCGAGCAGTACTTC. It yields the protein CASSLPAGSELVGEQYF.

The rearrangement joins TRBV5-6 to TRBJ2-7; TRBD1 matches 9 bases. The germline CDR1 and CDR2 sequences are SGHDT and YYEEEE. This CDR3 spans 15 amino acids. V shed 0 bases and J 4 bases; nucleotides not matched to a gene: 5. The CDR3 region is CASSLDGTGMYEQYF. The CDR3 DNA follows: TGTGCCAGCAGCTTGGATGGGACAGGGATGTACGAGCAGTACTTC. The variable domain in full, completed from reference TRBV5-6 and TRBJ2-7, reads DAGVTQSPTHLIKTRGQQVTLRCSPKSGHDTVSWYQQALGQGPQFIFQYYEEEERQRGNFPDRFSGHQFPNYSSELNVNALLLGDSALYLCASSLDGTGMYEQYFGPGTRLTVT.

This chain links TRBV9 with TRBJ2-5, with a possible D match to TRBD1 (6 bases). Germline assignment: CDR1 SGDLS and CDR2 YYNGEE. The CDR3 sequence is 13 residues long. Trimming cost V 3 bases and J 3 bases, with 9 bases left between them. CDR3 amino acids: CASSAGTKETQYF. Written as DNA, the CDR3 is TGTGCCAGCAGCGCCGGGACAAAAGAGACCCAGTACTTC. Based on the CDR3 plus reference TRBV9 and TRBJ2-5, the full variable domain is DSGVTQTPKHLITATGQRVTLRCSPRSGDLSVYWYQQSLDQGLQFLIQYYNGEERAKGNILERFSAQQFPDLHSELNLSSLELGDSALYFCASSAGTKETQYFGPGTRLLVL.

The J gene is TRBJ1-5, the V gene TRBV19, with 8 bases fitting TRBD1. Germline CDR1 is LNHDA and CDR2 is SQIVND (reference sequence). J was trimmed by 6 bases and V by 3 bases; bases with no gene match: 10. This CDR3 spans 16 amino acids. The CDR3 sequence is CASSISGRGPSQPQHF. The CDR3 nucleotides read TGTGCCAGTAGTATCTCTGGCAGGGGGCCAAGTCAGCCCCAGCATTTT.

The CDR3 DNA sequence: TGTGCCAGTAGTCTATACCCGCCGGGACTAATCTATTCCGGGGAGCTGTTTTTT. It is translated as CASSLYPPGLIYSGELFF. This chain connects TRBV19 to TRBJ2-2; TRBD2 aligns across 7 bases. The CDR3 sequence is 18 residues long. J lost 6 bases, V lost 5 bases, and 18 bases had no gene match. CDR1 is LNHDA, CDR2 SQIVND, per germline (reference sequence).

The chain links TRBV12-2 to TRBJ2-1; TRBD2 was called by the table and not checked on the DNA. TRBV12-2 is assigned pseudogene status. This CDR3 has 16 residues. CDR3: CASRLQLAGVNNEQFF. The DNA for the CDR3 is TGTGCAAGTCGCTTACAACTAGCGGGAGTTAATAATGAGCAGTTCTTC.

The chain combines TRBV27 with TRBJ1-3, with D perhaps TRBD1 (6 bases). Per the germline V gene, CDR1 is MNHEY and CDR2 is SMNVEV (reference sequence). The V gene lost 3 bases and the J gene lost 4 bases, with 13 bases spanning the gap. This CDR3 has 15 residues. The CDR3 region is CASSFRGGAGNTIYF. The DNA for the CDR3 is TGTGCCAGCAGTTTCCGCGGGGGCGCCGGAAACACCATATATTTT.